Shown below are 18 T cell receptor beta chains from a single sample sequenced in a study of cytomegalovirus exposure and HLA in healthy donors. Primers included in the PCR were 60 Vbeta and 13 Jbeta primers. Generated by immunoSEQ multiplex PCR, the TCRdb table keeps only in-frame clones and is missing some. Its clone listing holds roughly 80,000 clones. The sample was PBMCs. Source of these receptors: a girl aged 10 to 17 in good health and CMV-seropositive.

CDR3 loop: CASSVTGTYGYTF. DNA for the CDR3: TGCGCCAGCAGCGTAACAGGGACCTATGGCTACACCTTC. V usage is TRBV5-1 and J usage is TRBJ1-2, with a tentative D call TRBD1 (6 bases). Between the trimmed V and J ends, which lost 4 bases and 4 bases, there was a span of 11 bases. CDR3 length: 13 residues. CDR1 and CDR2 (germline): SGHRS, YFSETQ.

As DNA, the CDR3 is TGTGCCAGCAGCTTAGGACAGGGGGCGGGGTCTGGGGCCAACGTCCTGACTTTC. This sequence encodes CASSLGQGAGSGANVLTF. The chain carries TRBV7-2 and TRBJ2-6, with 10 bases fitting TRBD1. The CDR3 contains 18 residues. Germline trimming cut 1 base from V and 1 base from J; bases unmatched to any gene: 4. CDR1 and CDR2 (germline): SGHTA, FQGNSA.

The gene calls are TRBV6-5 and TRBJ2-5, with 7 nucleotides matching TRBD1. Trimming removed 7 bases from V and 3 bases from J; junction bases left unmatched: 5. The CDR3 is 13 amino acids. CDR1 is MNHEY and CDR2 is SVGAGI in the germline V gene. The CDR3 DNA reads as TGTGCCAGCACCAGGGACAGAGAAGAGACCCAGTACTTC. It specifies CASTRDREETQYF.

The rearrangement joins TRBV4-1 to TRBJ2-5; 7 bases line up with TRBD1. The CDR3 loop spans 15 amino acids. J was trimmed by 6 bases and V by 0 bases; bases with no gene match: 7. Germline CDR1 reads MGHRA; CDR2 reads YSYEKL. The DNA of the CDR3 is TGCGCCAGCAGCCAAGATGGCGGACAGGTGAAGACCCAGTACTTC. It is translated as CASSQDGGQVKTQYF.

The chain joins TRBV6-1 to TRBJ2-5; D call uncertain. The germline V gene encodes CDR1 MNHNS and CDR2 SASEGT. The CDR3 length is 13 residues. Trimming took off 4 bases at V and 5 bases at J, with 11 bases between the two ends. The CDR3 reads CASSVLKRETQYF. The CDR3 DNA is TGTGCCAGCAGTGTCTTGAAGAGGGAGACCCAGTACTTC.

V is TRBV13 and J is TRBJ2-3, with 11 positions matching TRBD2. The CDR3 loop spans 17 amino acids. Unmatched junction bases numbered 10, after V lost 8 bases and J lost 0 bases. CDR1 PRHDT and CDR2 FYEKMQ come from the germline V gene (reference sequence). CDR3 sequence: CASGTSGGRSSTDTQYF. DNA for the CDR3: TGTGCCAGCGGAACTAGCGGGGGCCGCTCTAGCACAGATACGCAGTATTTT.

The chain recombines TRBV2 with TRBJ1-1, with TRBD1 matching 7 bases. Looked up from germline, CDR1 is SNHLY and CDR2 is FYNNEI. The CDR3 is 13 amino acids. Losses at the gene ends were 6 bases for V and 1 base for J; bases not matched to a gene: 2. Here the CDR3 reads CASSRDRNTEAFF. Here the CDR3 DNA reads TGTGCCAGCAGCCGGGACAGGAACACTGAAGCTTTCTTT.

The chain is built from TRBV28 and TRBJ1-5, with TRBD1 as a possible D gene (6 bases). Germline V lookup: CDR1 MDHEN, CDR2 SYDVKM. The V end lost 4 bases, the J end lost 3 bases, and 10 bases lay between the germline ends. CDR3 length equals 14 residues. For the CDR3, the DNA is TGTGCCAGCAGTTGGGACACCTCCAATCAGCCCCAGCATTTT. This translates into CASSWDTSNQPQHF.

The V and J genes are TRBV9 and TRBJ1-2; D unclear. Per the germline V gene, CDR1 is SGDLS and CDR2 is YYNGEE. Trimming took 5 bases from V and 6 from J, leaving 14 bases between them. This CDR3 contains 13 residues. The CDR3 loop is CASRADSRNGYTF. The DNA of the CDR3 is TGTGCCAGCAGAGCCGACTCTCGGAATGGCTACACCTTC.

The genes are TRBV9 and TRBJ2-5; 7 bases map to TRBD1. Germline CDR1 reads SGDLS; CDR2 reads YYNGEE. The ends lost 0 bases at V and 5 bases at J; junction bases unmatched: 13. The CDR3 runs 17 residues. CDR3 in amino acids: CASSVAEGSGGQETQYF. The CDR3 DNA is TGTGCCAGCAGCGTAGCTGAAGGGAGTGGGGGACAGGAGACCCAGTACTTC.

With regard to this clone: Compared with germline, one end of the junction differs, possibly owing to a read error. V usage is TRBV18 and J usage is TRBJ2-2; 9 nucleotides line up with TRBD1. Germline V CDR1 and CDR2: KGHSH, LQKENI. There are 16 residues in the CDR3. The CDR3 is CASAPQGASDTGELFF. The CDR3 region has the DNA TGTGCCAGCGCACCACAGGGGGCTAGTGACACCGGGGAGCTGTTTTTT.

This chain joins TRBV11-3 and TRBJ2-7; 8 positions match TRBD2. Germline V CDR1 and CDR2: SGHNT, YENEEA. The CDR3 sequence is 14 residues long. V shed 5 bases and J 6 bases; nucleotides not matched to a gene: 9. DNA of the CDR3: TGTGCCAGCAGCCGAAGCGGGGGAGGGGGCGAGCAGTACTTC. Its protein product is CASSRSGGGGEQYF.

The V gene is TRBV25-1, the J gene TRBJ1-2; D unclear. V was trimmed by 5 bases and J by 3 bases, leaving 13 bases between them. Per the germline V gene, CDR1 is MGHDK and CDR2 is SYGVNS. The CDR3 length is 14 residues. This CDR3 is CASSLNTGDYGYTF. The CDR3 coding sequence is TGTGCCAGCAGTCTCAATACTGGAGACTATGGCTACACCTTC.

The chain joins TRBV9 to TRBJ2-2; the D gene is possibly TRBD2 (5 bases). CDR1 and CDR2 from the germline V gene are SGDLS and YYNGEE. The CDR3 is made up of 15 amino acids. Trimming took 0 bases from V and 5 from J, leaving 11 bases between them. The DNA for the CDR3 is TGTGCCAGCAGCGTAGGGTCGGGGTTAACCGGGGAGCTGTTTTTT. Translated, it gives CASSVGSGLTGELFF.

This chain connects TRBV25-1 to TRBJ1-1; 9 bases are a match to TRBD1. The junction had 4 bases not matched to a gene; V was cut back by 3 bases and J by 8 bases. The length of the CDR3 is 13 residues. Per germline, CDR1 MGHDK and CDR2 SYGVNS. CDR3 protein: CASSEPGQGEAFF. The DNA of the CDR3 is TGTGCCAGCAGTGAGCCGGGACAGGGCGAAGCTTTCTTT. Filled out from reference TRBV25-1 and TRBJ1-1, the complete variable domain reads EADIYQTPRYLVIGTGKKITLECSQTMGHDKMYWYQQDPGMELHLIHYSYGVNSTEKGDLSSESTVSRIRTEHFPLTLESARPSHTSQYLCASSEPGQGEAFFGQGTRLTVV.

The V call is TRBV6-6, the J call TRBJ1-1, with D maybe TRBD1 (6 bases). The CDR3 has 15 residues. Trimming shortened V by 2 bases and J by 0 bases, and 10 bases separated the two germline ends. Germline V lookup: CDR1 MNHNY, CDR2 SVGAGI (reference sequence). This chain's CDR3 is CASSYGTLMNTEAFF. DNA of the CDR3: TGTGCCAGCAGTTACGGGACATTGATGAACACTGAAGCTTTCTTT.

The rearrangement links TRBV19 to TRBJ2-1; no reliable D call. In germline, CDR1 is LNHDA, CDR2 SQIVND (reference sequence). This CDR3 is 15 amino acids long. Deletions cut 3 bases from V and 0 bases from J, with 9 bases between. The CDR3 loop is CASSIDPGSYNEQFF. In nucleotides, the CDR3 is TGTGCCAGTAGTATCGACCCGGGCTCCTACAATGAGCAGTTCTTC. Filled out from reference TRBV19 and TRBJ2-1, the complete variable domain reads DGGITQSPKYLFRKEGQNVTLSCEQNLNHDAMYWYRQDPGQGLRLIYYSQIVNDFQKGDIAEGYSVSREKKESFPLTVTSAQKNPTAFYLCASSIDPGSYNEQFFGPGTRLTVL.

This chain uses TRBV7-2 with TRBJ2-7; 10 nucleotides line up with TRBD2. The CDR3 has 15 amino acids. The germline V gene has CDR1 SGHTA and CDR2 FQGNSA. V lost 2 bases, J lost 4 bases, and 5 bases stayed unmatched. As DNA, the CDR3 is TGTGCCAGCAGCTTATTTAGCGGGGGGACTTACGAGCAGTACTTC. It yields the protein CASSLFSGGTYEQYF.